Listed below are T cell receptor beta chains from one sample, sequenced in a study of shared clonotypes between healthy human individuals. Repertoires were generated with immunoSEQ multiplex PCR, while TCRdb's copy carries only in-frame clones and drops some. The data show more than 1,200,000 clones, around 98.5% seen once. What was sequenced was naive CD4+ T cells sorted from blood. These receptors all stem from a man aged 30 to 45 in good health. Each CDR3 is given with its conserved first and last residue. D genes are given only for firm matches. Clone size is given for some rows only: seen once, a few or many times, or a class if the clone is expanded.

>-|-|TRBJ2-7|TRBV18
TGTGCCAGCTCACCAGATTGGGGGGCGTTCGCCTACGAGCAGTACTTC
CASSPDWGAFAYEQYF
>TRBD1|-|TRBJ2-7|TRBV18
TGTGCCAGCTCACCGAGGACAGGGGCCTACAAGCAGTACTTC
CASSPRTGAYKQYF
>-|once|TRBJ2-7|TRBV6-1
TGTGCCAGCTCTGGGGTTGGTGTAAGCTCCTACGAGCAGTACTTC
CASSGVGVSSYEQYF
>-|-|TRBJ2-5|TRBV5-1
TGCGCCAGCAGCTTCGGGCCGATGGAGACCCAGTACTTC
CASSFGPMETQYF
>-|-|TRBJ2-7|TRBV6-5
TGTGCCAGCAGTTACTCGGGAATTCCGGGGTACGAGCAGTACTTC
CASSYSGIPGYEQYF
>TRBD2|-|TRBJ2-5|TRBV29-1
TGCAGCGTTCGTAGCGGGAGCGGAGAGACCCAGTACTTC
CSVRSGSGETQYF
>TRBD1|-|TRBJ2-7|TRBV7-9
TGTGCCAGCAGCAAAACAGGGGGCATCTCCCACGAGCAGTACTTC
CASSKTGGISHEQYF
>-|once|TRBJ2-2|TRBV9
TGTGCCAGCAGCGTAGGGGTTAGCAGGGCCGGGGAGCTGTTTTTT
CASSVGVSRAGELFF
>-|-|TRBJ2-2|TRBV28
TGTGCCAGTGGGGGAGCCACCGGGGAGCTGTTTTTT
CASGGATGELFF
>-|-|TRBJ1-4|TRBV27
TGTGCCAGCAGTTTTTCGGGGTTAGAAAAACTGTTTTTT
CASSFSGLEKLFF
>TRBD1|-|TRBJ2-7|TRBV2
TGTGCCAGCAGTGAAGATCGGGACAGGGCATACGAGCAGTACTTC
CASSEDRDRAYEQYF
>-|-|TRBJ2-5|TRBV5-1
TGCGCCAGCAGCTTGTTGGGGGTAGACGAGACCCAGTACTTC
CASSLLGVDETQYF
>TRBD1|-|TRBJ2-1|TRBV9
TGTGCCAGCAGCGTAGAGGGGATACAGGGGCCCGGGGACAATGAGCAGTTCTTC
CASSVEGIQGPGDNEQFF
>-|-|TRBJ2-7|TRBV12-5
TGTGCTAGTGGTTTGGGGTACGAGCAGTACTTC
CASGLGYEQYF
>-|-|TRBJ2-5|TRBV5-1
TGCGCCAGCAGCTTGGGAGCGAGGCTGGATGAGAAGACCCAGTACTTC
CASSLGARLDEKTQYF
>TRBD1|-|TRBJ2-2|TRBV19
TGTGCCAGTAGTATAGGGGGGACAGGAGTTACCGGGGAGCTGTTTTTT
CASSIGGTGVTGELFF
>-|once|TRBJ1-2|TRBV5-6
TGTGCCAGCAGCCAGGGGCAGGGAGATTTTGGCTACACCTTC
CASSQGQGDFGYTF
>-|-|TRBJ2-3|TRBV28
TGTGCCAGCACCCCCCTTGGGGATACGCAGTATTTT
CASTPLGDTQYF
>-|once|TRBJ1-3|TRBV15
TGTGCCACCAGCAGAGATCAGTATGGAAACACCATATATTTT
CATSRDQYGNTIYF
>-|once|TRBJ1-5|TRBV7-9
TGTGCCAGCAGCACGGCCAATCAGCCCCAGCATTTT
CASSTANQPQHF
>-|-|TRBJ2-7|TRBV5-3
TGTGCCAGAAGATTTTATGTGGTGCAGGGATACGAGCAGTACTTC
CARRFYVVQGYEQYF
>TRBD2|-|TRBJ2-1|TRBV4-1
TGCGCCAGCAGCCAAGGGCTAGCGGGAGGGTACAATGAGCAGTTCTTC
CASSQGLAGGYNEQFF
>-|once|TRBJ2-6|TRBV4-3
TGCGCCAGCAGCCACGATTCTGGGGCCAACGTCCTGACTTTC
CASSHDSGANVLTF
>-|-|TRBJ1-1|TRBV28
TGTGCCAGCAGTTTACTAGGGAACACTGAAGCTTTCTTT
CASSLLGNTEAFF
>-|-|TRBJ1-2|TRBV28
TGTGCCAGCAGTTCTATTGATGGGACGGTCTATGGCTACACCTTC
CASSSIDGTVYGYTF
>-|once|TRBJ1-2|TRBV7-9
TGTGCCAGCAGCTTACTCGGGGCCTTATATGGCTACACCTTC
CASSLLGALYGYTF
>TRBD1|-|TRBJ2-7|TRBV13
TGTGCCAGCAACAGGGGATCCTACGAGCAGTACTTC
CASNRGSYEQYF
>-|-|TRBJ2-1|TRBV11-3
TGTGCCAGCAGTTCCCAAGCGGGCGGGGCGTACAATGAGCAGTTCTTC
CASSSQAGGAYNEQFF
>-|-|TRBJ1-1|TRBV6-6
TGTGCCAGCAGTTACGAAGGAAACACTGAAGCTTTCTTT
CASSYEGNTEAFF
>-|-|TRBJ2-7|TRBV18
TGTGCCAGCTCACCACGGCAGATCTCCTACGAGCAGTACTTC
CASSPRQISYEQYF
>-|-|TRBJ2-2|TRBV15
TGTGCCACCAGCAGAGACCCCCTAATGGGGGCCGGGGAGCTGTTTTTT
CATSRDPLMGAGELFF
>-|once|TRBJ2-3|TRBV9
TGTGCCAGCAGCGTGACGTCGGGGCTCACAGATACGCAGTATTTT
CASSVTSGLTDTQYF
>-|-|TRBJ2-4|TRBV4-3
TGCGCCAGCAGCCAATGGACAGCCAACATTCAGTACTTC
CASSQWTANIQYF
>TRBD1|-|TRBJ2-5|TRBV10-3
TGTGCCATCAAGGGGACAGATCAAGAGACCCAGTACTTC
CAIKGTDQETQYF
>-|-|TRBJ2-5|TRBV15
TGTGCCACCAGCAGAGAAGGTTTGGAGACCCAGTACTTC
CATSREGLETQYF
>-|-|TRBJ1-1|TRBV11-2
TGTGCCAGCAGCTTAGGTGGCACAATGAACACTGAAGCTTTCTTT
CASSLGGTMNTEAFF
>-|-|TRBJ2-6|TRBV4-2
TGTGCCAGCAGCCAAGTAGGCCAGGGTGGAGTCTTGCCCTCTGGGGCCAACGTCCTGACTTTC
CASSQVGQGGVLPSGANVLTF
>-|-|TRBJ2-5|TRBV12-5
TGTGCTAGTGGTTTCTGGGGCGCAGAGACCCAGTACTTC
CASGFWGAETQYF
>-|-|TRBJ2-1|TRBV2
TGTGCCAGCATTCCGGGTCCTATAAACAATGAGCAGTTCTTC
CASIPGPINNEQFF
>TRBD2|-|TRBJ2-3|TRBV19
TGTGCCAGTAGTATAGATGTACGCGGGAGGGCTTGGACAGATACGCAGTATTTT
CASSIDVRGRAWTDTQYF
>-|-|TRBJ1-4|TRBV5-4
TGTGCCAGCAGCAGGCAGGGTGGGCGCGAAAAACTGTTTTTT
CASSRQGGREKLFF
>TRBD1|once|TRBJ1-1|TRBV15
TGTGCCACCAGCAGAGATCCGCTGTACGACAGGGCTGCTTTCTTT
CATSRDPLYDRAAFF
>-|-|TRBJ2-1|TRBV6-6
TGTGCCAGCAGTTACGGCGGTCCTTCCTACAATGAGCAGTTCTTC
CASSYGGPSYNEQFF
>-|-|TRBJ2-5|TRBV4-2
TGTGCCAGCAGCCCAGGGGGGGGGAAGCTACTGTACCAAGAGACCCAGTACTTC
CASSPGGGKLLYQETQYF
>-|-|TRBJ2-7|TRBV2
TGTGCCAGCAGTGAAATGACGAACGAGCAGTACTTC
CASSEMTNEQYF
>-|-|TRBJ1-1|TRBV7-8
TGTGCCAGCAGCTTAAGACAGGCGACTGAAGCTTTCTTT
CASSLRQATEAFF
>-|-|TRBJ2-7|TRBV28
TGTGCCAGCAGGCCCCACTTGGGGAGCTCCTACGAGCAGTACTTC
CASRPHLGSSYEQYF
>-|-|TRBJ2-7|TRBV7-2
TGTGCCAGCAGCTTAGAAGGGAATCTACCCTACGAGCAGTACTTC
CASSLEGNLPYEQYF
>-|-|TRBJ2-1|TRBV5-4
TGTGCCAGCAGCTTGGGCGGGGTTCCCTACAATGAGCAGTTCTTC
CASSLGGVPYNEQFF
>-|-|TRBJ1-4|TRBV18
TGTGCCAGCTCACTTAAGGGAGAAAAACTGTTTTTT
CASSLKGEKLFF